The text below deals with one TCR beta chain. Its specificity is unknown. Several immunoSEQ plates held equal portions of the genomic DNA taken from each subset. Measured with immunoSEQ multiplex PCR; TCRdb has only the in-frame clones, and not every one. The sample comprises under 2.5 million clones, about nine tenths of which are singletons, and around 0.38% rests with the top ten. The data belong to a study of shared clonotypes between healthy human individuals. Study overall: Each donor's CD8 memory used one plate, CD8 naive two, each CD4 subset three. Findings of the study overall: Naive subsets, compared against memory subsets, generally had larger estimated richness values. Expectations were that clonotype sharing among donors would be affected by sequencing depth.

The CDR3 sequence is 18 residues long. V lost 1 base and J lost 0; bases outside the gene matches: 11. Germline V lookup: CDR1 SGHKS, CDR2 YYEKEE (reference sequence). The sequence derives from a man aged 18 to 30 in good health. Some clones in this sample may be carry-over from other donors' samples. Sequences were obtained from naive CD4+ T cells from PBMCs. Indicated subset: CD45RA+ positively selected. The genes are TRBV5-5 and TRBJ1-1; the match to TRBD1 covers 8 bases. For the CDR3, the DNA is TGTGCCAGCAGCTTGAGGGGTGGGACAGGTTACATGAACACTGAAGCTTTCTTT. This codes for CASSLRGGTGYMNTEAFF.